These T cell receptor beta chains were read from a single sample in a study of brain T cells in children with intractable seizures. Clones were sequenced by immunoSEQ multiplex PCR, and TCRdb holds only the in-frame ones, with some missing. Here the sample spans about 64,000 clones, 95% to 96% being singletons. The material was peripheral blood, obtained at surgery. The receptors originated from a boy under two years old with focal cortical dysplasia and intractable seizures. CDR3s include the opening cysteine and the closing phenylalanine or tryptophan. Each record gives: D gene, J gene, V gene, clone size, CDR3 protein, CDR3 DNA. The D gene is left open where the match is weak. The listing skips clone size in some rows; elsewhere it reads once, few, many or a size class.

TRBD1	TRBJ2-3	TRBV24-1	-	CATSDTGGTDTQYF	TGTGCCACCAGTGATACAGGGGGCACAGATACGCAGTATTTT
-	TRBJ1-4	TRBV6-5	-	CASSWDGTANEKLFF	TGTGCCAGCAGTTGGGACGGGACCGCTAATGAAAAACTGTTTTTT
-	TRBJ2-1	TRBV3-1/TRBV3-2	-	CASSQGDGAYNEQFF	TGTGCCAGCAGCCAAGGGGACGGCGCCTACAATGAGCAGTTCTTC
-	TRBJ2-3	TRBV5-1	-	CASGGLARSDTQYF	TGCGCCAGCGGGGGTTTGGCCCGGTCAGATACGCAGTATTTT
-	TRBJ2-7	TRBV28	-	CASRPGTHSYEQYF	TGTGCCAGCAGGCCCGGGACACACTCCTACGAGCAGTACTTC
-	TRBJ2-5	TRBV6-5	-	CASRILTTLETQYF	TGTGCCAGCAGAATACTGACAACCTTGGAGACCCAGTACTTC
-	TRBJ2-3	TRBV4-3	-	CASSQEPGFTDTQYF	TGCGCCAGCAGCCAAGAACCAGGCTTCACAGATACGCAGTATTTT
TRBD1	TRBJ1-1	TRBV18	-	CASSPGPGQMPNTEAFF	TGTGCCAGCTCACCGGGTCCGGGACAGATGCCGAACACTGAAGCTTTCTTT
-	TRBJ2-3	TRBV24-1	once	CATSPSPATDTQYF	TGTGCCACCAGTCCCTCCCCCGCCACAGATACGCAGTATTTT
-	TRBJ2-3	TRBV10-1	-	CASSEKDTQYF	TGCGCCAGCAGCGAGAAGGATACGCAGTATTTT
-	TRBJ1-5	TRBV4-1	-	CASSPDLYRVQPQHF	TGCGCCAGCAGCCCCGATCTTTACAGGGTCCAGCCCCAGCATTTT
-	TRBJ2-3	TRBV3-1/TRBV3-2	-	CASSPRLSTDTQYF	TGTGCCAGCAGCCCACGGCTGTCCACAGATACGCAGTATTTT
TRBD1	TRBJ2-1	TRBV10-3	-	CAISGLAEGGGLNEQFF	TGTGCCATCAGTGGACTCGCAGAAGGGGGCGGTTTGAATGAGCAGTTCTTC
TRBD2	TRBJ2-3	TRBV19	-	CASSMGSSGGPPQYF	TGTGCCAGTAGTATGGGGTCTAGCGGGGGTCCGCCGCAGTATTTT
-	TRBJ1-6	TRBV7-9	-	CASSLGSSSYNSPLHF	TGTGCCAGCAGCTTAGGTTCTAGCTCCTATAATTCACCCCTCCACTTT
-	TRBJ2-2	TRBV4-2	once	CASSQVSVTTGELFF	TGTGCCAGCAGCCAAGTTTCGGTTACCACCGGGGAGCTGTTTTTT
-	TRBJ2-7	TRBV27	-	CASSLSQPGSPYEQYF	TGTGCCAGCAGTTTATCACAGCCCGGGTCCCCCTACGAGCAGTACTTC
TRBD1	TRBJ2-7	TRBV6-2/TRBV6-3	-	CASSYGTGPEQYF	TGTGCCAGCAGTTACGGGACAGGGCCCGAGCAGTACTTC
TRBD2	TRBJ2-3	TRBV7-8	-	CASSFSSGGDTQYF	TGTGCCAGCAGCTTTTCTAGCGGGGGGGATACGCAGTATTTT
-	TRBJ1-4	TRBV7-9	once	CASSLSAANEKLFF	TGTGCCAGCAGCTTATCGGCGGCTAATGAAAAACTGTTTTTT
-	TRBJ2-3	TRBV28	-	CASRKGGTDTQYF	TGTGCCAGCCGGAAGGGGGGCACAGATACGCAGTATTTT
TRBD2	TRBJ2-2	TRBV6-2/TRBV6-3	once	CASSSRAGGESGELFF	TGTGCCAGCAGTTCCCGAGCGGGAGGGGAATCCGGGGAGCTGTTTTTT
-	TRBJ2-2	TRBV14	-	CASSQVTGELFF	TGTGCCAGCAGCCAAGTCACCGGGGAGCTGTTTTTT
-	TRBJ2-7	TRBV4-2	-	CASSWGSSYEQYF	TGTGCCAGCAGCTGGGGGAGCTCCTACGAGCAGTACTTC
-	TRBJ1-4	TRBV19	-	CASSILGATNEKLFF	TGTGCCAGTAGTATCTTGGGTGCAACTAATGAAAAACTGTTTTTT
-	TRBJ1-1	TRBV3-1/TRBV3-2	-	CASSQEMIAFF	TGTGCCAGCAGCCAAGAAATGATCGCTTTCTTT
-	TRBJ1-1	TRBV4-1	-	CASSGTLTGNTEAFF	TGCGCCAGCAGCGGAACGCTTACAGGGAACACTGAAGCTTTCTTT
-	TRBJ2-3	TRBV15	once	CATSSVGGRTDTQYF	TGTGCCACCAGCAGCGTTGGGGGCCGCACAGATACGCAGTATTTT
TRBD2	TRBJ2-1	TRBV3-1/TRBV3-2	-	CASSRHNLAGGSYNEQFF	TGTGCCAGCAGTCGTCATAACCTAGCGGGAGGCTCCTACAATGAGCAGTTCTTC
TRBD2	TRBJ2-3	TRBV7-9	-	CASSLWLSGSLRIPDTQYF	TGTGCCAGCAGCCTTTGGCTTAGCGGGAGCCTGAGAATCCCAGATACGCAGTATTTT
-	TRBJ1-5	TRBV10-3	-	CAISEGMAEYSNQPQHF	TGTGCCATCAGTGAGGGTATGGCAGAGTATAGCAATCAGCCCCAGCATTTT
-	TRBJ2-5	TRBV20-1	-	CSASFSEGPQETQYF	TGCAGTGCTAGTTTTAGCGAGGGGCCCCAAGAGACCCAGTACTTC
-	TRBJ2-7	TRBV28	-	CASSPRDFPLYEQYF	TGTGCCAGCAGTCCTCGGGACTTCCCCTTATACGAGCAGTACTTC
TRBD2	TRBJ2-3	TRBV3-1/TRBV3-2	-	CASSQDFAGGARDTQYF	TGTGCCAGCAGCCAAGATTTTGCGGGGGGGGCGAGAGATACGCAGTATTTT
-	TRBJ2-7	TRBV5-6	-	CASSLWVGEQYF	TGTGCCAGCAGCTTGTGGGTCGGCGAGCAGTACTTC
TRBD1	TRBJ2-3	TRBV29-1	-	CSVDPSQDRGTDTQYF	TGCAGCGTTGACCCCTCCCAGGACAGGGGAACAGATACGCAGTATTTT
TRBD1	TRBJ1-5	TRBV12-5	-	CASGDRVGSQPQHF	TGTGCTAGTGGTGACAGGGTGGGTAGTCAGCCCCAGCATTTT
-	TRBJ1-1	TRBV5-1	-	CASSLVGGEAFF	TGCGCCAGCAGCTTGGTGGGCGGTGAAGCTTTCTTT
-	TRBJ2-1	TRBV7-3	-	CASSVNGQNEQFF	TGTGCCAGCAGCGTAAATGGCCAAAATGAGCAGTTCTTC
-	TRBJ2-1	TRBV19	-	CASSIPEAGSYNEQFF	TGTGCCAGTAGTATCCCGGAGGCGGGTTCCTACAATGAGCAGTTCTTC
-	TRBJ2-1	TRBV28	-	CASSLVRGSAYNEQFF	TGTGCCAGCAGTTTAGTAAGGGGTAGCGCCTACAATGAGCAGTTCTTC
TRBD2	TRBJ2-1	TRBV5-8	-	CASSPRTSGNYNEQFF	TGTGCCAGCAGCCCCAGGACTAGCGGAAATTACAATGAGCAGTTCTTC
-	TRBJ2-3	TRBV19	once	CASQLAHSSSTDTQYF	TGTGCCAGTCAACTCGCCCACTCTTCTAGCACAGATACGCAGTATTTT
-	TRBJ2-3	TRBV6-5	-	CASSYLAGRDTQYF	TGTGCCAGCAGTTACCTGGCAGGGAGGGATACGCAGTATTTT
TRBD1	TRBJ1-2	TRBV5-1	-	CASSSGQGYGYTF	TGCGCCAGCAGCTCGGGACAGGGCTATGGCTACACCTTC
-	TRBJ1-2	TRBV5-1	once	CASSLVGGEPYGYTF	TGCGCCAGCAGCTTGGTGGGGGGCGAACCCTATGGCTACACCTTC